This is a list of T cell receptor beta chains from one sample in a study of cytomegalovirus exposure and HLA in healthy donors. The method was immunoSEQ multiplex PCR; TCRdb's version includes in-frame clones alone and lacks a portion of them. The sample's table shows around 210,000 clones. Sequenced material: PBMCs. The origin of the receptors is a girl aged 2 to 9 in good health and CMV-seropositive. The CDR3 runs from the conserved cysteine through the conserved F or W. D genes are given only for firm matches. Clone size is stated in some rows and not others, as once, few, many or a class when expanded.

clone_size d_call j_call v_call cdr3_nt cdr3_aa
. TRBD1 TRBJ1-2 TRBV9 TGTGCCAGCAGCCGAGGGGACAGGGGGGTCTATGGCTACACCTTC CASSRGDRGVYGYTF
. . TRBJ1-1 TRBV11-1 TGTGCCAGCAGCTTAGACCTAGGGGTCCGGAACACTGAAGCTTTCTTT CASSLDLGVRNTEAFF
. . TRBJ1-5 TRBV19 TGTGCCAGTAGTCCCAGGAGGGGAAATCAGCCCCAGCATTTT CASSPRRGNQPQHF
. . TRBJ2-1 TRBV13 TGTGCCAGCAGCTTAGGCTTACAGCACAATGAGCAGTTCTTC CASSLGLQHNEQFF
. TRBD1 TRBJ1-2 TRBV7-2 TGTGCCAGCAGCTTACAGGGGGCCCTCTATGGCTACACCTTC CASSLQGALYGYTF
. . TRBJ2-1 TRBV27 TGTGCCAGCAGTTTCCCAAACAATGAGCAGTTCTTC CASSFPNNEQFF
. TRBD2 TRBJ2-7 TRBV10-3 TGTGCCATCAGTGAGTCGGGGACTAGCGGGAGGGCCAGATACGAGCAGTACTTC CAISESGTSGRARYEQYF
. TRBD1 TRBJ1-1 TRBV18 TGTGCCAGCTCACCCATCGACAGGGGGAACACTGAAGCTTTCTTT CASSPIDRGNTEAFF
. TRBD1 TRBJ2-7 TRBV7-2 TGTGCCAGCAGCCAAAGCCGGGACAGCGCCGTCCACGAGCAGTACTTC CASSQSRDSAVHEQYF
. . TRBJ2-2 TRBV27 TGTGCCAGCAGTTTATGGCAGGGGCTAAACACCGGGGAGCTGTTTTTT CASSLWQGLNTGELFF
. TRBD1 TRBJ2-7 TRBV5-1 TGCGCCAGTCGGGGACAGGGGCGCGAGCAGTACTTC CASRGQGREQYF
. . TRBJ1-1 TRBV10-1 TGCGCCAGCAGTCGTGTGACAGGTTTGAACACTGAAGCTTTCTTT CASSRVTGLNTEAFF
. . TRBJ1-2 TRBV10-3 TGTGCCTCGGGGGGGGGCGGCTATGGCTACACCTTC CASGGGGYGYTF
. . TRBJ2-7 TRBV7-8 TGTGCCAGCAGCTTACGGCAGGGCCACTACGAGCAGTACTTC CASSLRQGHYEQYF
large . TRBJ2-3 TRBV7-9 TGTGCCAGCAGCCCCAGCACGGGTCCCACAGATACGCAGTATTTT CASSPSTGPTDTQYF
. . TRBJ1-2 TRBV28 TGTGCCAGCAGTGAAGGGGCGACCTATGGCTACACCTTC CASSEGATYGYTF
. . TRBJ1-4 TRBV6-5 TGTGCCAGCAGTTACAGGGGTCTCGGGGAAAAACTGTTTTTT CASSYRGLGEKLFF
. TRBD1 TRBJ2-7 TRBV10-1 TGCGCCAGCAGTCTACGGACAGGGTACGAGCAGTACTTC CASSLRTGYEQYF
. TRBD2 TRBJ2-1 TRBV7-3 TGTGCCAGCAGCCTATCTAGCGGGAGTAGCTATGAGCAGTTCTTC CASSLSSGSSYEQFF
. TRBD2 TRBJ2-2 TRBV4-1 TGCGCCAGCAGCCAAGTTGCTAGCGGGAGTCTCGGCACCGGGGAGCTGTTTTTT CASSQVASGSLGTGELFF
. TRBD2 TRBJ2-2 TRBV4-2 TGTGCCACCGAAACCCGGGAGGAGGGCGGGGAGCTGTTTTTT CATETREEGGELFF
. . TRBJ1-5 TRBV7-3 TGTGCCAGCAGCTTAACCGGGGGACGTAGCAATCAGCCCCAGCATTTT CASSLTGGRSNQPQHF
. . TRBJ2-7 TRBV5-1 TGCGCCAGCAGCTCCAGGCCCAGTGGGTACGAGCAGTACTTC CASSSRPSGYEQYF
. TRBD1 TRBJ2-1 TRBV14 TGTGCCAGCAGCCAACAGGGACAGGGAGAGCAGTTCTTC CASSQQGQGEQFF
. TRBD2 TRBJ2-3 TRBV19 TGTGCCAGTAGACCCCCCGGACTAGCGGGCCTTTACACAGATACGCAGTATTTT CASRPPGLAGLYTDTQYF
. . TRBJ1-2 TRBV10-2 TGCGCCAGCAGCCAGGCGAACTATGGCTACACCTTC CASSQANYGYTF
. . TRBJ1-2 TRBV15 TGTGCCACCAGCAGAGTATTAGGGACCGGGAGTAGTGTCTACACCTTC CATSRVLGTGSSVYTF
. . TRBJ2-7 TRBV28 TGTGCCAGCACCTCGGTGGGCCCCTACGAGCAGTACTTC CASTSVGPYEQYF
. . TRBJ2-3 TRBV11-2 TGTGCCAGCAGCTTAGATCTTGATGGCGGGAATCCAGATACGCAGTATTTT CASSLDLDGGNPDTQYF
. TRBD1 TRBJ2-6 TRBV15 TGTGCCACCAGCCGACTAATCCAGGGGGCTGGGGCCAACGTCCTGACTTTC CATSRLIQGAGANVLTF
. TRBD2 TRBJ2-5 TRBV7-2 TGTGCCAGCAGAACCGTAGCGGGAGGAGGAGAGACCCAGTACTTC CASRTVAGGGETQYF
. TRBD2 TRBJ2-3 TRBV7-6 TGTGCCAGCAGCCCCCGGACTAGCGGGGGCACAGATACGCAGTATTTT CASSPRTSGGTDTQYF
. . TRBJ1-4 TRBV19 TGTGCCAGTAGTATTCAGGAACAGGATGAAAAACTGTTTTTT CASSIQEQDEKLFF
. TRBD2 TRBJ2-2 TRBV29-1 TGCAGCGGTCCAAGGACTAGCGGGAGACGATCCCACGGGGAGCTGTTTTTT CSGPRTSGRRSHGELFF
. . TRBJ2-1 TRBV18 TGTGCCAGCTCACCAATCGGGAGTGGGGTAAATGAGCAGTTCTTC CASSPIGSGVNEQFF
. . TRBJ1-1 TRBV9 TGTGCCAGCAGCGTAGGACAGGCAAACACTGAAGCTTTCTTT CASSVGQANTEAFF
. . TRBJ1-3 TRBV18 TGTGCCAGCTCACTCAGGGCCCCGAGCTCTGGAAACACCATATATTTT CASSLRAPSSGNTIYF
. . TRBJ1-3 TRBV7-8 TGTGCCAGCAGCGAAAGAGTTTGGGGCAGCCACTCTGGAAACACCATATATTTT CASSERVWGSHSGNTIYF
. TRBD2 TRBJ2-1 TRBV5-1 TGCGCCAGCAGCCCCCGGCTAGCGGGAGGCAACAATGAGCAGTTCTTC CASSPRLAGGNNEQFF